This TCR beta chain was captured by sequencing in a study of tumor-infiltrating lymphocytes in primary liver carcinoma. About the study: Those sampled were patients whose primary liver carcinoma was treated by surgical resection. The tumors ranged from about 4 to 11 cm across and fell within stage T1-T3 N0M0.

A remark on this clonotype: What it recognizes is unknown.

Study-level findings and limits: Tumor region pairs outstripped tumor-adjacent and tumor-blood pairs in overlap.

The CDR3 spans 14 residues. V lost 2 bases, J lost 3 bases, and 9 bases lay in between. The germline V gene has CDR1 LGHNA and CDR2 YSLEER. Germline DNA was extracted alongside blood RNA, which was obtained from unsorted whole blood. Total RNA (around 500 ng) served as template for TCR beta cDNA synthesis primed by a constant-region primer. For TCR beta, libraries were produced by three nested multiplex PCR rounds using slightly modified ARM-PCR. A C-beta reverse primer and TRBV1-TRBV30 forward primers served in each of the first two PCR rounds, at ten to eleven cycles apiece. TCRdb called the multiplex PCR reads again in MiXCR, with one record for every CDR3 protein. The sample holds 330,000 or so distinct CDR3 sequences; approximately 64% are singletons and the top ten take 5% to 6.5%.

Sequenced material: peripheral blood. The TCR comes from a middle-aged man with primary liver carcinoma and hepatitis B virus infection. The chain combines TRBV4-3 with TRBJ2-3; no definite D call. The CDR3 spells CASSQLSGTDTQYF. For the CDR3, the DNA is TGCGCCAGCAGCCAACTATCGGGTACAGATACGCAGTATTTT.